What follows are 7 T cell receptor beta chains derived from one specimen sequenced in a study of low-dose radiotherapy and immunotherapy resistance in tumors. Gene-specific TRAV and TRBV primers were used for first-strand cDNA, covering alpha and beta chains. With a V-primer adapter and a constant-region primer, TCRs were amplified for about 22 PCR cycles. Each CDR3 protein is one row after TCRdb ran MiXCR on the reads. The table includes about 97,000 distinct CDR3 sequences, less than 25% detected once. Time point specified: after trial treatment. Treatment here: LDRT plus nivolumab, ipilimumab, low-dose cyclophosphamide and aspirin (RACIN trial). This material consisted of PBMCs, taken after low-dose radiotherapy plus immunotherapy. The receptors were sampled from a male donor with prostate cancer.

The rearrangement links TRBV24-1 to TRBJ1-1; D is uncertain. The ends were cut back, 7 bases at V and 1 base at J, with 6 bases in the middle. The CDR3 consists of 12 residues. Looked up from germline, CDR1 is KGHDR and CDR2 is SFDVKD. The CDR3 loop reads CATRNKNTEAFF. The CDR3 nucleotides read TGTGCCACCAGAAACAAGAACACTGAAGCTTTCTTT.

This clonotype appeared a single time. This chain uses TRBV19 with TRBJ1-4; D ambiguous. The CDR3 runs 13 residues. CDR1 and CDR2 (germline): LNHDA, SQIVND (reference sequence). The V gene lost 7 bases and the J gene lost 2 bases, with 8 bases spanning the gap. Written as DNA, the CDR3 is TGTGCCAGTAAAGAACAGACTAATGAAAAACTGTTTTTT. Its protein product is CASKEQTNEKLFF.

This clonotype has ten or more counts. J is TRBJ1-1 and V is TRBV4-1, with TRBD1 identical over 9 bases. Per the germline V gene, CDR1 is MGHRA and CDR2 is YSYEKL. With V trimmed by 3 bases and J by 1 base, 0 bases remained unmatched. The CDR3 is 14 amino acids. CDR3 sequence reads: CASSQGQGNTEAFF. In nucleotides, the CDR3 is TGCGCCAGCAGCCAGGGACAGGGGAACACTGAAGCTTTCTTT.

For this clonotype: This may come from a read error, since a much larger clone is one base off. CDR3 DNA: TGTGCCAGCAGCGAAACCGGGACAAGGGTCTATGGCTACACCTTC. Amino acids: CASSETGTRVYGYTF. J is TRBJ1-2 and V is TRBV6-2 or TRBV6-3, with D tentatively TRBD1 (6 bases). The length of the CDR3 is 15 residues. CDR1 is MNHEY and CDR2 is SVGEGT in the germline V gene. Between the trimmed V and J ends, which lost 6 bases and 4 bases, there was a span of 18 bases.

The CDR3 spells CATNMRGTDTQYF. The CDR3 DNA sequence: TGTGCCACTAATATGAGGGGCACAGATACGCAGTATTTT. V and J are TRBV5-4 and TRBJ2-3; maybe TRBD2 (5 bases). The V end lost 9 bases, the J end lost 1 base, and 12 bases lay between the germline ends. Per germline, CDR1 SGHNT and CDR2 YYREEE (reference sequence). The CDR3 is 13 amino acids.

This clonotype showed up many times. The chain uses TRBV11-1 and TRBJ2-6; D not certain. In germline, CDR1 is SGHAT, CDR2 FQDESV (reference sequence). Trimming cost V 3 bases and J 1 base, with 4 bases left between them. The CDR3 has 14 amino acids. The DNA for the CDR3 is TGTGCCAGCAGCTTCCAGTCTGGGGCCAACGTCCTGACTTTC. Translating gives CASSFQSGANVLTF.

This clonotype was picked up many times. The chain employs TRBV6-1 and TRBJ2-3; 8 bases are a match to TRBD2. Trimming cost V 3 bases and J 2 bases; bases outside gene matches: 10. The CDR3 length is 17 residues. Looked up from germline, CDR1 is MNHNS and CDR2 is SASEGT. The CDR3, as DNA: TGTGCCAGCAGTGAGAGGCGAGCGGGGGAGTTCACAGATACGCAGTATTTT. Its protein product is CASSERRAGEFTDTQYF.